The clone carrying this T cell receptor (delta chain) was seen a few times. Germline is not matched at one junction end, which may reflect a read error. TCRdb fed the reads to CATT. Altogether nearly 8,500 delta-chain clones are present, around 1.6% being singletons, with the ten largest covering 7% to 10%. The entry originates in a study of gamma-delta chains in newborns, infants, children. Study overall: Polyclonal expansion of innate γδ T cells after birth follows microbial exposure.

The CDR3 has 16 residues. From germline, CDR1 is TSWWSYY and CDR2 QGS. The source material was blood. The sequence derives from a child who was a newborn, infant or young child, either healthy, febrile or measles-vaccinated (not recorded which). The V and J genes are TRDV1 and TRDJ1; a possible D gene is TRDD3 (6 bases). In nucleotides, the CDR3 is TGTGCTTTTGGGGGTGCACTTCAAGCGCCCACCGATAGACTCATCTTT. Its protein is CAFGGALQAPTDRLIF.